This T cell receptor (beta chain) was recorded in a study of blood T cells in healthy people across ages. As for the study in general: Capture via template switching afforded approximately one barcoded beta molecule per two T cells.

Overall study findings and caveats: Naive and antigen-experienced cells were not separated, limiting conclusive comparison. Possibly confounding the expanded clonotype changes was the fact that donor CMV status was unknown.

Germline CDR1 reads DFQATT; CDR2 reads SNEGSKA (reference sequence). J was trimmed by 4 bases and V by 3 bases; bases with no gene match: 5. The CDR3 runs to 15 residues. As for this clonotype: The antigen is unknown.

With a J-beta primer mix and a sample-barcoded 5' primer, a second PCR ran roughly 6 to 11 cycles. TCRdb analysed the 5' RACE reads with MiXCR anew, one entry per CDR3 protein. The data hold 710,000 or so distinct CDR3 sequences, with 20% to 25% observed a single time. The sequenced sample consisted of blood. The clonotype originates from a man between 65 and 85 years old in good health. The chain links TRBV20-1 to TRBJ2-1; 11 bases are shared with TRBD2. CDR3 sequence (DNA): TGCAGTGCTAGCGCTAGCGGGAGGAGTTACAATGAGCAGTTCTTC. Translating gives CSASASGRSYNEQFF.